Listed here are 16 T cell receptor beta chains from one sample, sequenced in a study of blood T cell repertoires in COVID-19. This table comes from immunoSEQ multiplex PCR, and its TCRdb copy is limited to in-frame clones, with some not included. Among roughly 71,000 clones, 75% to 90% were seen once, and the ten largest hold roughly 20%. What was sequenced was peripheral blood. The receptors come from a woman aged 80 or over with acute or convalescent COVID-19.

This sequence joins TRBV30 and TRBJ1-2; 8 nucleotides line up with TRBD1. The CDR3 totals 13 residues. The V gene's germline CDR1 is GTSNPN and CDR2 SVGIG (reference sequence). Unmatched junction bases numbered 4, after V lost 6 bases and J lost 1 base. Here the CDR3 reads CACPGTGNYGYTF. The CDR3 nucleotides read TGTGCCTGTCCCGGGACAGGTAACTATGGCTACACCTTC.

The V and J genes are TRBV7-2 and TRBJ2-1, with D possibly being TRBD2 (6 bases). CDR3 length: 15 residues. CDR1 is SGHTA and CDR2 is FQGNSA in the germline V gene. Trimming shortened V by 4 bases and J by 11 bases, and 21 bases separated the two germline ends. Here the CDR3 DNA reads TGTGCCAGCAGCTCTCAGAGCAATGGACTAAGTAAGCAGTTCTTC. It specifies CASSSQSNGLSKQFF.

The J gene is TRBJ1-2, the V gene TRBV30; the match to TRBD1 covers 8 bases. J gave up 5 bases and V 0 bases, and 11 bases lay outside the gene matches. CDR1 is GTSNPN and CDR2 is SVGIG in the germline V gene (reference sequence). The length of the CDR3 is 16 residues. The CDR3 loop is CAWSVNRAGGLYGYTF. As DNA, the CDR3 is TGTGCCTGGAGTGTAAACCGGGCAGGGGGCCTTTATGGCTACACCTTC.

This clone was counted between two and nine times. V gene TRBV5-1 combines with J gene TRBJ2-2; D not resolved. The ends were cut back, 0 bases at V and 7 bases at J, with 10 bases in the middle. CDR3 length: 14 residues. CDR1 and CDR2 from the germline V gene are SGHRS and YFSETQ. CDR3: CASSLVVSGGELFF. CDR3 bases: TGCGCCAGCAGCTTGGTCGTGTCGGGCGGGGAGCTGTTTTTT.

This clone occurred a few times. DNA of the CDR3: TGTGCCAGCACGGAGGGCCGTGGACAAGAGACCCAGTACTTC. Protein sequence: CASTEGRGQETQYF. The rearrangement uses TRBV6-5 and TRBJ2-5; D may be TRBD2 (6 bases). CDR1 and CDR2 from the germline V gene are MNHEY and SVGAGI. This CDR3 contains 14 residues. V was shortened by 7 bases and J by 2 bases, with 14 bases between the two germline ends.

The chain links TRBV7-8 to TRBJ2-2; D gene ambiguous. The germline CDR1 and CDR2 sequences are SGHVS and FQNEAQ. The germline V and J ends were trimmed by 0 bases and 4 bases, with 6 bases remaining between them. The CDR3 length is 14 residues. Written as DNA, the CDR3 is TGTGCCAGCAGCTTAGCTCTAGGCACCGGGGAGCTGTTTTTT. Translating gives CASSLALGTGELFF.

This chain links TRBV20-1 with TRBJ2-5; D unresolved. Germline V gene data show CDR1 as DFQATT and CDR2 as SNEGSKA (reference sequence). The CDR3 sequence is 11 residues long. With 0 bases removed from V and 7 bases from J, the gap between germline ends came to 6 bases. CDR3 region: CSARDRWTQYF. DNA for the CDR3: TGCAGTGCTAGAGATCGTTGGACCCAGTACTTC.

The CDR3 DNA reads as TGTGCCACCAAAACTAGACACAGCAATCAGCCCCAGCATTTT. This encodes CATKTRHSNQPQHF. This chain links TRBV6-5 with TRBJ1-5, with D uncertain. CDR1 and CDR2 (germline): MNHEY, SVGAGI. The CDR3 is 14 residues long. V dropped 10 bases and J dropped 1 base, with 14 bases sitting between them.

The gene calls are TRBV5-1 and TRBJ2-5; D is possibly TRBD2 (6 bases). Trimming left V 3 bases short and J 5 bases short, with 8 bases between. There are 12 residues in the CDR3. Germline CDR1 reads SGHRS; CDR2 reads YFSETQ. In DNA, the CDR3 is TGCGCCAGCAGCTGGGGGGATGAGACCCAGTACTTC. This gives the protein CASSWGDETQYF.

The V and J genes are TRBV30 and TRBJ1-3, with D possibly matching TRBD1 (6 bases). Looked up from germline, CDR1 is GTSNPN and CDR2 is SVGIG (reference sequence). The CDR3 covers 16 residues. V was pared by 2 bases and J by 0 bases, with 14 bases between. The CDR3 is CAWSQRGTVSGNTIYF. DNA for the CDR3: TGTGCCTGGAGTCAGAGGGGGACGGTCTCTGGAAACACCATATATTTT.

The chain recombines TRBV3-1 (or the pseudogene TRBV3-2) with TRBJ1-4, with D uncertain. This CDR3 is 14 amino acids long. Deletions cut 6 bases from V and 0 bases from J, with 8 bases between. Germline CDR1 LGHDT, CDR2 YNNKEL (reference sequence). DNA of the CDR3: TGTGCCAGCAGTAACACAGCAACTAATGAAAAACTGTTTTTT. Amino acids: CASSNTATNEKLFF.

In its sample, this clone was seen once. The chain uses TRBV14 and TRBJ2-3; maybe TRBD1 (6 bases). V dropped 6 bases and J dropped 5 bases, with 12 bases sitting between them. Per the germline V gene, CDR1 is SGHDN and CDR2 is FVKESK. There are 13 residues in the CDR3. In nucleotides, the CDR3 is TGTGCCAGCAGTCAGGGGTTGAGAGATACGCAGTATTTT. Amino acid sequence: CASSQGLRDTQYF.

This chain links TRBV6-5 with TRBJ1-1, with 7 bases identical to TRBD1. This CDR3 contains 15 residues. CDR1 is MNHEY, CDR2 SVGAGI, per germline. The J segment lost 0 bases and the V segment lost 4 bases, leaving 5 bases of the junction unmatched. CDR3 in amino acids: CASSFGQVMNTEAFF. The DNA for the CDR3 is TGTGCCAGCAGTTTCGGACAGGTCATGAACACTGAAGCTTTCTTT.

The chain joins TRBV10-1 to TRBJ1-3, with no clear D. CDR3 length equals 15 residues. Looked up from germline, CDR1 is WNHNN and CDR2 is SYGVQD (reference sequence). Trimming took 2 bases from V and 0 from J, leaving 8 bases between them. The CDR3 region is CASSEDSSSGNTIYF. For the CDR3, the DNA is TGCGCCAGCAGTGAGGACTCCTCCTCTGGAAACACCATATATTTT.

V gene TRBV29-1 combines with J gene TRBJ2-1; tentatively, D is TRBD2 (6 bases). Germline V CDR1 and CDR2: SQVTM, ANQGSEA. V lost 7 bases and J 0 bases, leaving 16 bases between the germline ends. The length of the CDR3 is 15 residues. In DNA form, the CDR3 reads TGCAGCGGAGTATGGGGGGATCGCTCCTACAATGAGCAGTTCTTC. This translates into CSGVWGDRSYNEQFF.

The rearrangement joins TRBV7-9 to TRBJ1-6, with TRBD1 matching over 7 bases. The germline V gene encodes CDR1 SEHNR and CDR2 FQNEAQ (reference sequence). V was pared by 4 bases and J by 9 bases, with 12 bases of the junction left unmatched. The CDR3 is 16 amino acids. The CDR3 spells CASSSQDRALGSPLHF. The CDR3 DNA reads as TGTGCCAGCAGCTCGCAAGACAGGGCCCTCGGTTCACCCCTCCACTTT.